The 13 T cell receptor beta chains listed next were all sequenced from one sample in a study of cytomegalovirus exposure and HLA in healthy donors. 60 Vbeta and 13 Jbeta primers were used in PCR. The table came from immunoSEQ multiplex PCR; TCRdb's copy has only in-frame clones and leaves some out. The repertoire holds approximately 190,000 clones, with 82% as singletons. The sequencing sample was made of PBMCs. The receptor source for this set is a woman between 45 and 60 years old in good health and CMV-seropositive.

The chain has TRBV30 and TRBJ2-3; 10 bases are shared with TRBD2. The V gene end was trimmed by 4 bases and the J gene end by 5 bases; junction bases not matched to a gene: 3. There are 13 residues in the CDR3. Germline loops: CDR1 GTSNPN, CDR2 SVGIG (reference sequence). The chain's CDR3 is CAWTSGSLDTQYF. The CDR3 DNA reads TGTGCCTGGACTAGCGGGAGTTTAGATACGCAGTATTTT.

The chain has TRBV29-1 and TRBJ2-3; 10 bases line up with TRBD2. Germline assignment: CDR1 SQVTM and CDR2 ANQGSEA. This CDR3 contains 15 residues. J was trimmed by 0 bases and V by 3 bases; bases with no gene match: 3. In DNA, the CDR3 is TGCAGCGTTGACCCGACTAGCGGGAGCACAGATACGCAGTATTTT. This encodes CSVDPTSGSTDTQYF.

This chain uses TRBV27 with TRBJ2-3; 10 bases map to TRBD2. The V and J ends lost 0 bases and 4 bases, in that order; junction bases with no gene match: 7. The CDR3 is 17 amino acids. Germline V gene data show CDR1 as MNHEY and CDR2 as SMNVEV (reference sequence). CDR3 nucleotide sequence: TGTGCCAGCAGTTTATCGAACCCTAGCGGGGGCGCAGATACGCAGTATTTT. This sequence encodes CASSLSNPSGGADTQYF.

V is TRBV2 and J is TRBJ1-6; D is possibly TRBD1 (6 bases). V lost 3 bases, J lost 14 bases, and 14 bases lay in between. Germline loops: CDR1 SNHLY, CDR2 FYNNEI. The CDR3 has 13 amino acids. The CDR3: CASSEWQGSTLHF. CDR3 nucleotides: TGTGCCAGCAGTGAGTGGCAGGGGAGCACCCTCCACTTT.

The gene calls are TRBV7-3 and TRBJ2-3; 9 bases line up with TRBD2. Germline lookup yields CDR1 SGHTA and CDR2 FQGTGA. V lost 6 bases to trimming and J lost 9 bases; unmatched junction nucleotides: 4. This CDR3 region has 12 residues. In nucleotides, the CDR3 is TGTGCCAGCAGGTTAGCGGGAGAAACGCAGTATTTT. The encoded protein is CASRLAGETQYF.

The chain carries TRBV25-1 and TRBJ2-3; 8 nucleotides align to TRBD2. The J segment lost 3 bases and the V segment lost 5 bases, leaving 13 bases of the junction unmatched. The length of the CDR3 is 17 residues. CDR1 MGHDK and CDR2 SYGVNS come from the germline V gene. CDR3 amino acids: CASSPSPGSGSTDTQYF. CDR3 bases: TGTGCCAGCAGTCCCTCCCCGGGAAGCGGGAGTACAGATACGCAGTATTTT.

This clone is a singleton in its sample. The genes are TRBV5-1 and TRBJ2-1, with a possible D match to TRBD2 (6 bases). The germline V and J ends were trimmed by 4 bases and 6 bases, with 20 bases remaining between them. CDR1 SGHRS and CDR2 YFSETQ come from the germline V gene. CDR3 length: 16 amino acids. The CDR3 DNA follows: TGCGCCAGCAGCCCAACGGGAGAGCAACCCTCCAATGAGCAGTTCTTC. Protein: CASSPTGEQPSNEQFF.

Notes on this clone: One end of the junction is discordant with germline, which a read error may explain. The J gene is TRBJ2-6, the V gene TRBV5-4; D perhaps matches TRBD2 (5 bases). This CDR3 contains 13 residues. Germline assignment: CDR1 SGHNT and CDR2 YYREEE (reference sequence). The CDR3 DNA follows: TGTGCCAGCAGCTTGGAGGAGGCCAACGGCCTGACTTTC. Translating it yields CASSLEEANGLTF.

This chain joins TRBV6-5 and TRBJ2-7, with 7 bases aligning to TRBD1. V shed 7 bases, J shed 1 base, and the junction held 4 bases outside the gene matches. There are 13 residues in the CDR3. Germline V gene data show CDR1 as MNHEY and CDR2 as SVGAGI. CDR3 region: CASTKQGSYEQYF. The CDR3 nucleotides read TGTGCCAGCACAAAACAGGGGTCCTACGAGCAGTACTTC.

As regards this clone: This CDR3 is also generated by other DNA sequences in the sample. The rearrangement links TRBV9 to TRBJ2-2; D unresolved. The CDR3 spans 13 residues. Per germline, CDR1 SGDLS and CDR2 YYNGEE. V lost 0 bases and J 5 bases, leaving 5 bases between the germline ends. This CDR3 is CASSVVSTGELFF. The CDR3 nucleotides read TGTGCCAGCAGCGTAGTTTCGACCGGGGAGCTGTTTTTT.

This chain links TRBV18 with TRBJ2-7; a possible D gene is TRBD1 (6 bases). Between the trimmed V and J ends, which lost 6 bases and 0 bases, there was a span of 12 bases. The CDR3 has 14 amino acids. CDR1 is KGHSH, CDR2 LQKENI, per germline. CDR3 nucleotides: TGTGCCAGCTCGGTCGACAGGAGCTCCTACGAGCAGTACTTC. Amino acids: CASSVDRSSYEQYF.

J is TRBJ1-1 and V is TRBV6-5; 9 positions agree with TRBD1. CDR1 is MNHEY and CDR2 is SVGAGI in the germline V gene. V lost 6 bases and J lost 10; bases outside the gene matches: 6. The CDR3 runs to 12 residues. Here the CDR3 DNA reads TGTGCCAGCAGGATGACAGGGGGGGTAGCTTTCTTT. Protein sequence: CASRMTGGVAFF.

In DNA, the CDR3 is TGTGCCAGCAGCTTTTTGGACAGAAACTATGGCTACACCTTC. Translation gives CASSFLDRNYGYTF. The gene calls are TRBV5-4 and TRBJ1-2; the D gene is possibly TRBD1 (6 bases). Trimming stripped 2 bases from V and 2 bases from J, with 10 bases between. Per germline, CDR1 SGHNT and CDR2 YYREEE (reference sequence). The CDR3 extends over 14 amino acids.